This T cell receptor (beta chain) emerged from a study of neurological immune-mediated disorders. Whole-study findings and limits: Patients with HTLV-1-associated myelopathy showed the most TCR clonal expansion. Those with multiple sclerosis showed the least, falling below healthy controls. Private repertoires in all groups were suggested by the absence of shared CDR3 amino acid sequences among expanded clones across subjects.

This clonotype was seen repeatedly, ten times or more. Its antigen is still unknown. TCRdb passed the 5' RACE reads through MiXCR, listing each CDR3 protein once. There are under 75,000 distinct CDR3 sequences in the sample; 2.5% to 4% occur only once, and 5.2% lies in the top ten. The V and J ends lost 3 bases and 1 base, in that order; junction bases with no gene match: 5. CDR3 size: 17 residues. CDR1 is DFQATT, CDR2 SNEGSKA, per germline (reference sequence). Specimen: PBMCs. The rearrangement links TRBV20-1 to TRBJ2-1; 14 bases fit TRBD2. The origin of this receptor is a woman aged 50 to 60 with multiple sclerosis. The CDR3 loop is CSASGTSGGLSYNEQFF. In DNA form, the CDR3 reads TGCAGTGCTAGCGGGACTAGCGGGGGCCTTTCCTACAATGAGCAGTTCTTC.